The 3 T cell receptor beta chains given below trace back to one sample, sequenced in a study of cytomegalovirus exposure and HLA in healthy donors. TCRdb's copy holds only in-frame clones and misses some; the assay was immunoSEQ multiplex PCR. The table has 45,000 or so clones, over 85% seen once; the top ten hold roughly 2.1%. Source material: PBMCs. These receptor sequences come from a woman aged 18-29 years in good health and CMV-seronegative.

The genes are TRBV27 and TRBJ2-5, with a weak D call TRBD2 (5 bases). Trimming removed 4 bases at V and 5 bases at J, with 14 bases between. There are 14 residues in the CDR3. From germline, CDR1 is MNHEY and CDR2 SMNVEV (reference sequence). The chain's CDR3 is CASSSSGVGETQYF. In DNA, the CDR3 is TGTGCCAGCAGTTCCTCCGGGGTAGGGGAGACCCAGTACTTC.

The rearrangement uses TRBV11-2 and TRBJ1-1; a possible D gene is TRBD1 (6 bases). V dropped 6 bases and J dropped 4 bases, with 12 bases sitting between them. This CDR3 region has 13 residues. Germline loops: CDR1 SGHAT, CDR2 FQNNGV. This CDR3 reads CASSQQGSTEAFF. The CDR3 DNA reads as TGTGCCAGCAGTCAACAGGGAAGCACTGAAGCTTTCTTT.

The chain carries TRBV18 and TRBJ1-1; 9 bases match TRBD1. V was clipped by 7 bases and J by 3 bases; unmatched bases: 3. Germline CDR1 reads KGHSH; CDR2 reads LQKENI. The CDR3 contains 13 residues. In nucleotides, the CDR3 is TGTGCCAGCTTGGGACAGGGAGACACTGAAGCTTTCTTT. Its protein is CASLGQGDTEAFF.